The rows below give T cell receptor beta chains drawn from one sample of a study of control samples from healthy donors and cancer patients. Data came from immunoSEQ multiplex PCR; TCRdb stores just in-frame clones and leaves some out. The data show about 150,000 clones, over 90% seen once. Sequenced sample: blood. The receptors come from a man aged 50 to 59 in good health. CDR3s include the opening cysteine and the closing phenylalanine or tryptophan. Each record gives: J gene, D gene, V gene, clone size, CDR3 DNA, CDR3 protein. The D gene is left open where the match is weak. Rows give clone size only sometimes, using once, few, many, or a class for an expanded clone.

>TRBJ1-1|TRBD1|TRBV3-1/TRBV3-2|-
TGTGCCAGCAGCCAGTCTAGGGGGCGAACTGAAGCTTTCTTT
CASSQSRGRTEAFF
>TRBJ2-7|-|TRBV6-5|-
TGTGCCAGCAGTTACTCGGGACCGTACGAGCAGTACTTC
CASSYSGPYEQYF
>TRBJ2-1|-|TRBV7-9|-
TGTGCCAGCAGCCCGACGGGATACCGCTCCTACAATGAGCAGTTCTTC
CASSPTGYRSYNEQFF
>TRBJ1-1|TRBD1|TRBV5-1|-
TGCGCCAGCAGTAGGGGACAGATGAACACTGAAGCTTTCTTT
CASSRGQMNTEAFF
>TRBJ2-2|-|TRBV4-1|-
TGCGCCAGCAGCCACGTCACCCGGGGTACCGGGGAGCTGTTTTTT
CASSHVTRGTGELFF
>TRBJ2-7|TRBD1|TRBV3-1/TRBV3-2|-
TGTGCCACCCAACCGACAGGGGGGATCGAGCAGTACTTC
CATQPTGGIEQYF
>TRBJ1-5|TRBD1|TRBV6-6|few
TGTGCCAGCAGCCCGACAGGGGGCAATCAGCCCCAGCATTTT
CASSPTGGNQPQHF
>TRBJ2-4|-|TRBV3-1/TRBV3-2|-
TGTGCCAGCAGCCAAGATGGGAAAAACATTCAGTACTTC
CASSQDGKNIQYF
>TRBJ1-3|-|TRBV18|-
TGTGCCAGCTCACTCAGCCTCTCTGGAAACACCATATATTTT
CASSLSLSGNTIYF
>TRBJ1-1|-|TRBV28|-
TGTGCCAGCACTCCACCCCTTCAGGGGATGAACACTGAAGCTTTCTTT
CASTPPLQGMNTEAFF
>TRBJ1-4|-|TRBV13|-
TGTGCCAGCAGCTTCCAACGACAGGTTGAAAAACTGTTTTTT
CASSFQRQVEKLFF
>TRBJ1-5|TRBD1|TRBV10-2|-
TGCGCCAGCAGCCGGGACAGGGACAATCAGCCCCAGCATTTT
CASSRDRDNQPQHF
>TRBJ2-5|TRBD2|TRBV15|-
TGTGCCACCGGACAAAGCGGGAGGGCGGGGGAGACCCAGTACTTC
CATGQSGRAGETQYF
>TRBJ2-7|-|TRBV6-5|-
TGTGCCAGCAGACAGCGGGTTACGAACGAGCAGTACTTC
CASRQRVTNEQYF
>TRBJ2-1|-|TRBV10-3|-
TGTGCCATCCGGGAACGGGGCAATGAGCAGTTCTTC
CAIRERGNEQFF
>TRBJ1-6|TRBD1|TRBV7-9|-
TGTGCCAGCAGCTCGGGGACAGGGAATTCACCCCTCCACTTT
CASSSGTGNSPLHF
>TRBJ2-2|-|TRBV7-9|-
TGTGCCAGCAGCTCCGGGGACAGGGCGCCTAGCGGGTACACCGGGGAGCTGTTTTTT
CASSSGDRAPSGYTGELFF
>TRBJ1-2|TRBD1|TRBV19|-
TGTGCCAGTAGTGCCCGACAGGGATTGGGGGGTATAGGCTACACCTTC
CASSARQGLGGIGYTF
>TRBJ1-2|-|TRBV7-2|once
TGTGCCAGCAGCTCAACCCCTATTGGCTACACCTTC
CASSSTPIGYTF
>TRBJ2-1|TRBD2|TRBV4-1|-
TGCGCCAGCAGCTTTATGACTAGCGGGAGGTTCAAAGGGATCAATGAGCAGTTCTTC
CASSFMTSGRFKGINEQFF
>TRBJ2-1|-|TRBV11-2|-
TGTGCCAGCAGCTTAGACAGAGCCTGGGGTGAGCAGTTCTTC
CASSLDRAWGEQFF
>TRBJ2-1|-|TRBV19|once
TGTGCCAGTAGTCTCCGGGAGTACAATGAGCAGTTCTTC
CASSLREYNEQFF
>TRBJ1-1|-|TRBV9|-
TGTGCCAGCAGCGTAGAAGGGAGGGACACTGAAGCTTTCTTT
CASSVEGRDTEAFF
>TRBJ1-5|TRBD1|TRBV4-1|-
TGCGCCAGCAGCCGGGGACAGGGCGGTCAGCCCCAGCATTTT
CASSRGQGGQPQHF
>TRBJ2-7|TRBD2|TRBV4-2|-
TGTGCCAGCAGCCAGACTAGCGGCCCCTACGAGCAGTACTTC
CASSQTSGPYEQYF
>TRBJ2-2|-|TRBV9|-
TGTGCCAGCAGCGTAGGACATTCCACCGGGGAGCTGTTTTTT
CASSVGHSTGELFF
>TRBJ1-1|-|TRBV7-2|-
TGTGCCAGCAGCTACCGAATGAACACTGAAGCTTTCTTT
CASSYRMNTEAFF
>TRBJ2-5|TRBD2|TRBV7-9|once
TGTGCCGGCACCCGCGGGAGTCAGGAGACCCAGTACTTC
CAGTRGSQETQYF
>TRBJ2-6|-|TRBV11-2|-
TGTGCCAGCAGCTTTGACCTGACGGGGGCTGGGGCCAACGTCCTGACTTTC
CASSFDLTGAGANVLTF
>TRBJ2-7|TRBD1|TRBV28|-
TGTGCCAGCAGTTTATGGAATGGACAGGGCTCCTACGAGCAGTACTTC
CASSLWNGQGSYEQYF
>TRBJ2-1|TRBD1|TRBV2|-
TGTGCCAGCAGTGAACGAAGGACAGGGGGCTCCCACGGGCAGTTCTTC
CASSERRTGGSHGQFF
>TRBJ2-3|TRBD2|TRBV5-4|-
TGTGCCAGCAGCCTACGGACTAGCGGGAGCGCAGATACGCAGTATTTT
CASSLRTSGSADTQYF
>TRBJ1-5|-|TRBV24-1|-
TGTGCCACCAGCGGGACCTTAGGCAATCAGCCCCAGCATTTT
CATSGTLGNQPQHF
>TRBJ2-1|-|TRBV23-1|-
TGCGCCAGCAGTCAATCGGGGTTCGAGCAGTTCTTC
CASSQSGFEQFF
>TRBJ2-1|TRBD2|TRBV5-8|-
TGTGCCAGCAGCTTGGGACTAGCCAACTACAATGAGCAGTTCTTC
CASSLGLANYNEQFF